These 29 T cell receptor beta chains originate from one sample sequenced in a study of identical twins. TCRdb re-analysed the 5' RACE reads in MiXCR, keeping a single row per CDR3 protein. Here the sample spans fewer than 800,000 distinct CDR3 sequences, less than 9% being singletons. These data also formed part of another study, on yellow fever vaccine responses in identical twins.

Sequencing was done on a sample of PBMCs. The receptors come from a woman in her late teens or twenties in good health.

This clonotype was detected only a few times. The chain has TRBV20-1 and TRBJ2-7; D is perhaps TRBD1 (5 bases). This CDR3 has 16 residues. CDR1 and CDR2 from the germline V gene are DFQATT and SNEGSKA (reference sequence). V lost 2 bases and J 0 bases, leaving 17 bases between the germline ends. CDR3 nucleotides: TGCAGTGCTAGACACCCCCTAGGTCAGGGCTCCTACGAGCAGTACTTC. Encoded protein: CSARHPLGQGSYEQYF.

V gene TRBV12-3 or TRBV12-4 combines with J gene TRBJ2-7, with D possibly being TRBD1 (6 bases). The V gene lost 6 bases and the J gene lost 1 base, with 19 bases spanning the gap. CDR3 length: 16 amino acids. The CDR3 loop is CASSSGAPYGSYEQYF. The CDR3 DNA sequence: TGTGCCAGCAGCTCAGGGGCTCCGTACGGGTCCTACGAGCAGTACTTC.

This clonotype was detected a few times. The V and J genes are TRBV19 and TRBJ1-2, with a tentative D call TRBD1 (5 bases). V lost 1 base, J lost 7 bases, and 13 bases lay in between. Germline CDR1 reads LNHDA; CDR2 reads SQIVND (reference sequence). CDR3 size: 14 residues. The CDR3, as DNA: TGTGCCAGTAGTATAGGACAGCCAGATCCTGGCTACACCTTC. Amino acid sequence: CASSIGQPDPGYTF.

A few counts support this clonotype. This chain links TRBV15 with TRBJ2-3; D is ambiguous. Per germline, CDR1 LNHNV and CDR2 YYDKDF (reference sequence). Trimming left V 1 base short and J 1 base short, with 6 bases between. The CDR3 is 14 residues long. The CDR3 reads CATSRGLGTDTQYF. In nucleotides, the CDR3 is TGTGCCACCAGCAGAGGCTTAGGCACAGATACGCAGTATTTT.

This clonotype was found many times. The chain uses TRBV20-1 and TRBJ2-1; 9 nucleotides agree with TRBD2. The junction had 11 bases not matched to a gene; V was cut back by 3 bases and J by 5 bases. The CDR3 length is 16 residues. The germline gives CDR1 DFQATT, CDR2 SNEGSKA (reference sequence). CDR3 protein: CSASSPGTSRDNEQFF. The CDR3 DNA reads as TGCAGTGCTAGTTCTCCGGGGACTAGCCGGGACAATGAGCAGTTCTTC.

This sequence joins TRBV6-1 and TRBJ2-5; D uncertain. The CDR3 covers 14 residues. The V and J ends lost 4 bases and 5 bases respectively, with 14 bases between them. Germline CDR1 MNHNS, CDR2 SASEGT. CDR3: CASSALSAGETQYF. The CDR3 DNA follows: TGTGCCAGCAGTGCCCTTTCGGCTGGGGAGACCCAGTACTTC.

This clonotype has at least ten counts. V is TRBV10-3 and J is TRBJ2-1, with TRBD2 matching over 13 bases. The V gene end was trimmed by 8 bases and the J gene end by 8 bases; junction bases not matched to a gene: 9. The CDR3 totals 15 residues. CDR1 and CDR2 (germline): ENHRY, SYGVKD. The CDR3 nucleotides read TGTGCCATCCTCCGGACTAGCGGGAGAGTCGATGAGCAGTTCTTC. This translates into CAILRTSGRVDEQFF.

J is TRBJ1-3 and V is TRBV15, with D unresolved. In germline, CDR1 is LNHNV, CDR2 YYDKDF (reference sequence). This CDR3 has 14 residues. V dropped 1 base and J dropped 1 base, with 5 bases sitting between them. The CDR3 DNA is TGTGCCACCAGCAGAGGGACGTCTGGAAACACCATATATTTT. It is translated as CATSRGTSGNTIYF.

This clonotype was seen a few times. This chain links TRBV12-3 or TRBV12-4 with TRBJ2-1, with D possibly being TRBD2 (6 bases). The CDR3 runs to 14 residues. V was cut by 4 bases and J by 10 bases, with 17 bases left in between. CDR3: CASSWGDPRGEQFF. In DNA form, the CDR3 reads TGTGCCAGCAGTTGGGGGGACCCGAGAGGGGAGCAGTTCTTC.

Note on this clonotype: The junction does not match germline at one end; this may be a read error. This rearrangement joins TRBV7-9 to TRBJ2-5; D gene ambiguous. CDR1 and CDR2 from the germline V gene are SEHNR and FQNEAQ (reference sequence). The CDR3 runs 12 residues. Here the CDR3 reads CVSSLAGETQYF. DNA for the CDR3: TGTGTCAGCAGCTTAGCCGGGGAGACCCAGTACTTC.

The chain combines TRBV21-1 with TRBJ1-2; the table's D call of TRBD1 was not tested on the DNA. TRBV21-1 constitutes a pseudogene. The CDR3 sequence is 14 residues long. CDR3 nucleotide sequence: TGTGCCAGCAGCAAAGGGGGGGGGCCTGGTGGCTACACCTTC. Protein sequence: CASSKGGGPGGYTF.

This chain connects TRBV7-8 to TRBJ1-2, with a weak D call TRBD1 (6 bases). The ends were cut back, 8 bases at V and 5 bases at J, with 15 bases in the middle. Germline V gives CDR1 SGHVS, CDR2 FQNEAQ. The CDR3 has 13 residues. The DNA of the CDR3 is TGTGCCAGCTTAGCTTGGACAGCTTATGGCTACACCTTC. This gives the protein CASLAWTAYGYTF.

Here the CDR3 reads CASSYSPGGSGNTIYF. The CDR3 bases are TGTGCCAGCAGTTACTCGCCAGGGGGCTCTGGAAACACCATATATTTT. This chain connects TRBV6-5 to TRBJ1-3, with 7 bases identical to TRBD1. The V gene's germline CDR1 is MNHEY and CDR2 SVGAGI. Trimming removed 0 bases from V and 0 bases from J; junction bases left unmatched: 2. The CDR3 totals 16 residues.

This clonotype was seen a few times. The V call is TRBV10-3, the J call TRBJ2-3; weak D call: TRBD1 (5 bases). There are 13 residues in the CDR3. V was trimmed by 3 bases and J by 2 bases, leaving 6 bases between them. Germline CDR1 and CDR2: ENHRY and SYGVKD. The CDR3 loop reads CAISDRVTDTQYF. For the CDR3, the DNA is TGTGCCATCAGTGACAGGGTCACAGATACGCAGTATTTT.

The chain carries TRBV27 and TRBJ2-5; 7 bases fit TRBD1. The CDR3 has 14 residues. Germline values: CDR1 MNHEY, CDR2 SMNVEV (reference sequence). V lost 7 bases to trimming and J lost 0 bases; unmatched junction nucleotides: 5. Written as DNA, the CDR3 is TGTGCCAGCAAGGGGGCGGGCTACCAAGAGACCCAGTACTTC. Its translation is CASKGAGYQETQYF.

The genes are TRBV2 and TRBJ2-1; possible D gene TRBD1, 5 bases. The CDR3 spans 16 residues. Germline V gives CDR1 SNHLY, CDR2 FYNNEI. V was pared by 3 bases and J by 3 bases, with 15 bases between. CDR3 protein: CASSEFREGDYNEQFF. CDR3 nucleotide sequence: TGTGCCAGCAGTGAGTTTAGGGAAGGGGACTACAATGAGCAGTTCTTC. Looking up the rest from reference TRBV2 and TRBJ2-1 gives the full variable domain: EPEVTQTPSHQVTQMGQEVILRCVPISNHLYFYWYRQILGQKVEFLVSFYNNEISEKSEIFDDQFSVERPDGSNFTLKIRSTKLEDSAMYFCASSEFREGDYNEQFFGPGTRLTVL.

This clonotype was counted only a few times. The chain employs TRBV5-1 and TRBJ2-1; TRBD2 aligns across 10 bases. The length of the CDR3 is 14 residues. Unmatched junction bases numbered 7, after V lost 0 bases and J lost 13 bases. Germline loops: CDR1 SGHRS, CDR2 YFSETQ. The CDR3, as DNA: TGCGCCAGCAGCTTGGCCGTTAGCGGGGGGCCCCAGTTCTTC. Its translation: CASSLAVSGGPQFF.

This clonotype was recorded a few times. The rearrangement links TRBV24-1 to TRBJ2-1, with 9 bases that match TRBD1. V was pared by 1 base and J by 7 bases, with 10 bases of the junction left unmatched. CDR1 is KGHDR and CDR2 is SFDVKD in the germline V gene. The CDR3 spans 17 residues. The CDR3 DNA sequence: TGTGCCACCAGTGATTTAGGTGCCGGGACAGGGTGGAATGAGCAGTTCTTC. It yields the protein CATSDLGAGTGWNEQFF.

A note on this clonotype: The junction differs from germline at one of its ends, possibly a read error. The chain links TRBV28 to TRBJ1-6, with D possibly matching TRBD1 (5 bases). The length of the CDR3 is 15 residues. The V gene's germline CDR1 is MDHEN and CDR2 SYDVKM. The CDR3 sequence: CASSAGSSYNSPLHF. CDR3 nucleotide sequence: TGCGCCAGCTCGGCAGGGAGCTCCTATAATTCACCCCTCCACTTT.

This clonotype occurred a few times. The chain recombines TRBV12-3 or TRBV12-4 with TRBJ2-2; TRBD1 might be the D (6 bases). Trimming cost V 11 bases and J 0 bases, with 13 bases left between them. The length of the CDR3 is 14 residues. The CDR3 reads CASTGTPNTGELFF. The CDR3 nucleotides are TGTGCCTCCACCGGGACACCGAACACCGGGGAGCTGTTTTTT.

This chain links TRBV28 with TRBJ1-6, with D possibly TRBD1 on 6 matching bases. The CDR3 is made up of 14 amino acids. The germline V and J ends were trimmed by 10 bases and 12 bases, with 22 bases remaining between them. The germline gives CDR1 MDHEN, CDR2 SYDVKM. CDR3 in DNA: TGTGCCACCCCCCGGGACACTATATGGGTACCCCTCCACTTT. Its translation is CATPRDTIWVPLHF.

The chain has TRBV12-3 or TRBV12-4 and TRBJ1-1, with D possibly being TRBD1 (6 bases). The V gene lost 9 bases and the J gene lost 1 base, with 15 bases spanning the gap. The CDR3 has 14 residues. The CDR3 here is CASEYRDWNTEAFF. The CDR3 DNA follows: TGTGCCAGTGAATACAGGGACTGGAACACTGAAGCTTTCTTT.

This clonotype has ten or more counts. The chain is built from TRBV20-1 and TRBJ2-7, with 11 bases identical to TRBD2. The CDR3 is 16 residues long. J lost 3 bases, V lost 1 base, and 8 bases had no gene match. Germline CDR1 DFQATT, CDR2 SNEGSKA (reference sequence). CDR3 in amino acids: CSARGYPLAGGYEQYF. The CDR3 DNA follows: TGCAGTGCTAGAGGGTACCCCCTAGCGGGAGGCTACGAGCAGTACTTC.

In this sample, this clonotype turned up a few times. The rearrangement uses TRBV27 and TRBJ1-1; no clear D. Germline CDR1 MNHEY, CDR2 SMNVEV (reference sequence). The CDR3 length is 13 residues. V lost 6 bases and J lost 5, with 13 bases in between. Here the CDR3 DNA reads TGTGCCAGCAGAACCCGTTTGGGTACTGAAGCTTTCTTT. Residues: CASRTRLGTEAFF.

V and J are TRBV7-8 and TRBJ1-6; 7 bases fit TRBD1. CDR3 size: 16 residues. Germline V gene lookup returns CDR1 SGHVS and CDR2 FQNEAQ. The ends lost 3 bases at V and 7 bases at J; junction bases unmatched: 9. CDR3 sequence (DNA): TGTGCCAGCAGCTTGGCCCGACAGGGTGGGAATTCACCCCTCCACTTT. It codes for CASSLARQGGNSPLHF.

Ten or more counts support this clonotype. DNA of the CDR3: TGCGCCAGCAGCTTTAGGACCGACAATGAGCAGTTCTTC. This codes for CASSFRTDNEQFF. This chain uses TRBV5-1 with TRBJ2-1, with D uncertain. CDR3 length equals 13 residues. Germline CDR1 SGHRS, CDR2 YFSETQ. With 2 bases removed from V and 5 bases from J, the gap between germline ends came to 8 bases.

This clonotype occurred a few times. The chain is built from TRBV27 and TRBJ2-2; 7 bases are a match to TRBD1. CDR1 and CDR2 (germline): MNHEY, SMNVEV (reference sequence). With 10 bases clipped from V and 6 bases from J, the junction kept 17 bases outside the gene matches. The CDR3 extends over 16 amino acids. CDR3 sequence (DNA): TGTGCCATCAGAAAACAGGGGACGGATACACCCGGGGAGCTGTTTTTT. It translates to CAIRKQGTDTPGELFF.

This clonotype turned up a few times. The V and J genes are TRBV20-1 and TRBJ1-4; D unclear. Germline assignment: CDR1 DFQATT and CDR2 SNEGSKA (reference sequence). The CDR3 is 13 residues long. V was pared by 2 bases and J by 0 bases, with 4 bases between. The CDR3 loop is CSARQATNEKLFF. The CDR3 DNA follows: TGCAGTGCTAGACAAGCAACTAATGAAAAACTGTTTTTT.

The CDR3 coding sequence is TGTGCCAGCAGCATACGGGGGTCCTATGGCTACACCTTC. Its translation: CASSIRGSYGYTF. This rearrangement joins TRBV11-2 to TRBJ1-2; perhaps TRBD1 as D (5 bases). The CDR3 length is 13 residues. The germline V gene has CDR1 SGHAT and CDR2 FQNNGV. Deletions cut 5 bases from V and 4 bases from J, with 11 bases between.